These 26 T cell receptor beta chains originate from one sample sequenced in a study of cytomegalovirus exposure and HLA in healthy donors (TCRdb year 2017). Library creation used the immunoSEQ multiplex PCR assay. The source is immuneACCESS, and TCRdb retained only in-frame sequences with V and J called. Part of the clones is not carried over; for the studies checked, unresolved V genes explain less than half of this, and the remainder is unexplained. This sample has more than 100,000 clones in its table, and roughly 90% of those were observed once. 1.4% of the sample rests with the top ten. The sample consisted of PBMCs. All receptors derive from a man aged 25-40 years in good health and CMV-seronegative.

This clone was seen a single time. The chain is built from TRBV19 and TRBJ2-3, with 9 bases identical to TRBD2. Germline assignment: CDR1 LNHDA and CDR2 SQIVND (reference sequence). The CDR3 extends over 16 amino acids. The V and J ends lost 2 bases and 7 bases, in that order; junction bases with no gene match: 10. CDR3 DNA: TGTGCCAGTAGTATAAACTCCCTAGCGGGACTATATACGCAGTATTTT. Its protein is CASSINSLAGLYTQYF.

The CDR3 coding sequence is TGTGCGGTGGCCCCCTCCAATCCTTACGAGCAGTACTTC. Translating gives CAVAPSNPYEQYF. The rearrangement uses TRBV30 and TRBJ2-7, with no clear D. This CDR3 region has 13 residues. Germline values: CDR1 GTSNPN, CDR2 SVGIG (reference sequence).

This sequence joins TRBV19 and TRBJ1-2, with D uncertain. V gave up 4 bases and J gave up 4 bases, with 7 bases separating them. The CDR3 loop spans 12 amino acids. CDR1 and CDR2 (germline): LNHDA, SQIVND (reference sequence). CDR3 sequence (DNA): TGTGCCAGTAGTAAAGGGAGCTATGGCTACACCTTC. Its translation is CASSKGSYGYTF.

CDR3: CASSLSILQGANGELFF. CDR3 DNA sequence: TGTGCCAGCAGTTTATCGATTTTACAGGGGGCTAACGGGGAGCTGTTTTTT. The chain combines TRBV27 with TRBJ2-2, with 9 bases aligning to TRBD1. V trimming: 0 bases; J trimming: 7 bases; junction bases outside the gene matches: 9. CDR3 size: 17 residues. The V gene's germline CDR1 is MNHEY and CDR2 SMNVEV (reference sequence).

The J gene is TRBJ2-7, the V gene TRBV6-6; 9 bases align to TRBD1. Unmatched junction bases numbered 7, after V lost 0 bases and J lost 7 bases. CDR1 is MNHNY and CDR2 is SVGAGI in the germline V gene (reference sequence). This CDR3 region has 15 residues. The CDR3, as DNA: TGTGCCAGCAGTTACTCGACAGGGGGAGCGAGGGAGCAGTACTTC. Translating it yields CASSYSTGGAREQYF.

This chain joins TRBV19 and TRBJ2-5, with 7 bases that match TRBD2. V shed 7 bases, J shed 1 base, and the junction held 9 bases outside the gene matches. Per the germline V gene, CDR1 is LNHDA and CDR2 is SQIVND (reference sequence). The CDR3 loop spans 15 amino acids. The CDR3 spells CASKLVAGSQETQYF. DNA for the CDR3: TGTGCCAGTAAATTAGTAGCGGGCTCCCAAGAGACCCAGTACTTC.

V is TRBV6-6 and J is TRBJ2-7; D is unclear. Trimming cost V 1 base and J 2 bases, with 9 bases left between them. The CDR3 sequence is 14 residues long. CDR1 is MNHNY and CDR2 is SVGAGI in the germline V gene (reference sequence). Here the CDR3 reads CASSYLVQAYEQYF. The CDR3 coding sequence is TGTGCCAGCAGTTACTTAGTTCAGGCCTACGAGCAGTACTTC.

The CDR3 sequence: CASSDTGAMETQYF. The CDR3 DNA follows: TGTGCCAGCAGTGATACAGGGGCTATGGAGACCCAGTACTTC. The chain carries TRBV6-5 and TRBJ2-5, with 7 bases lining up with TRBD1. CDR1 and CDR2 (germline): MNHEY, SVGAGI. V was clipped by 5 bases and J by 5 bases; unmatched bases: 8. The CDR3 is made up of 14 amino acids.

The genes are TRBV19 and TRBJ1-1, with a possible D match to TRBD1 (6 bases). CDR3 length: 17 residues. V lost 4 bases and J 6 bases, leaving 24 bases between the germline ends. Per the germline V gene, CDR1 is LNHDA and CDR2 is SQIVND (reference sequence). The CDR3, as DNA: TGTGCCAGTAGTACCACCGTATCACAGGACAGCCTCCCTGAAGCTTTCTTT. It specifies CASSTTVSQDSLPEAFF.

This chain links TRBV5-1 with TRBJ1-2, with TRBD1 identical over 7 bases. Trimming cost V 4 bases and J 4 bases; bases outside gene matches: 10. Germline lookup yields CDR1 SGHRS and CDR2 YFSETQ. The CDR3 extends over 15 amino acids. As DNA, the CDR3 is TGCGCCAGCAGCCTAGGACAGGTGGGCTTCTATGGCTACACCTTC. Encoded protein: CASSLGQVGFYGYTF. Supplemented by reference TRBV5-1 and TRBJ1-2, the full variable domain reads KAGVTQTPRYLIKTRGQQVTLSCSPISGHRSVSWYQQTPGQGLQFLFEYFSETQRNKGNFPGRFSGRQFSNSRSEMNVSTLELGDSALYLCASSLGQVGFYGYTFGSGTRLTVV.

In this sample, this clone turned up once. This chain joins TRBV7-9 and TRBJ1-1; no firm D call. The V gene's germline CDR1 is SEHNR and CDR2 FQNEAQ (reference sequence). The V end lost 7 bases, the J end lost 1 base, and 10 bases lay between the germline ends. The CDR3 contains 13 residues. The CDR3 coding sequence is TGTGCCAGCATTCTAGGAGGGAACACTGAAGCTTTCTTT. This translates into CASILGGNTEAFF.

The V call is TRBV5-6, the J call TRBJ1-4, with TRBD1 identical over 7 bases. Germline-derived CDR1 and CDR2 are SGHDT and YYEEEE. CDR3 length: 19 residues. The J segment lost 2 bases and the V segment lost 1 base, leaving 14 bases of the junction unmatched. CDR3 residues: CASSLLQGLSLTTNEKLFF. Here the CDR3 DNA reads TGTGCCAGCAGCTTGCTACAGGGGCTTTCCTTGACTACTAATGAAAAACTGTTTTTT. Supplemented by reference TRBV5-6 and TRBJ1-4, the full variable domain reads DAGVTQSPTHLIKTRGQQVTLRCSPKSGHDTVSWYQQALGQGPQFIFQYYEEEERQRGNFPDRFSGHQFPNYSSELNVNALLLGDSALYLCASSLLQGLSLTTNEKLFFGSGTQLSVL.

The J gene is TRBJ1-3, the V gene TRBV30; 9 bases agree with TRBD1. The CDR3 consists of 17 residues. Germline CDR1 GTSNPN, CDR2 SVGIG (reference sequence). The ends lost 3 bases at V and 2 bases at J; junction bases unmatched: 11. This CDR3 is CAWRPRAGTGPGNTIYF. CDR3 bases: TGTGCCTGGAGACCGAGGGCCGGGACAGGGCCTGGAAACACCATATATTTT.

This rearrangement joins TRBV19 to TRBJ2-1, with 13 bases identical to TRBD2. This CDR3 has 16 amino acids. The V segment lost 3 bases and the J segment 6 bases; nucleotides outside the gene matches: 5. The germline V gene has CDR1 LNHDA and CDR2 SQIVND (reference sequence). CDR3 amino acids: CASSMGLAGIGNEQFF. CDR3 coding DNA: TGTGCCAGTAGTATGGGACTAGCGGGAATTGGCAATGAGCAGTTCTTC.

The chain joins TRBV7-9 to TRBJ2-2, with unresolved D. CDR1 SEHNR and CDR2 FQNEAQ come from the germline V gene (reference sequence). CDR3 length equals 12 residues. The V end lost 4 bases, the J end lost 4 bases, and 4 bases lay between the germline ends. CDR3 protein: CASSWATGELFF. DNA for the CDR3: TGTGCCAGCAGCTGGGCCACCGGGGAGCTGTTTTTT.

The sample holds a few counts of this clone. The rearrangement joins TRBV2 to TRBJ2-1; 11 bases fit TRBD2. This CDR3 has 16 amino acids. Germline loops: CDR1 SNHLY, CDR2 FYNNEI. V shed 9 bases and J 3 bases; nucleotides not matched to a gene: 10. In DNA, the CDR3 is TGTGCCAGTGACCCGGGGCTAGCGGGAGGCTACAATGAGCAGTTCTTC. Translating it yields CASDPGLAGGYNEQFF.

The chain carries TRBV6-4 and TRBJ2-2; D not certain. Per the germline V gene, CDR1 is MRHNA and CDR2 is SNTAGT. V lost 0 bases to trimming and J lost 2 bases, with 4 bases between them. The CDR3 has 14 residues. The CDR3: CASSDSTNTGELFF. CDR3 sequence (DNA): TGTGCCAGCAGTGACTCGACAAACACCGGGGAGCTGTTTTTT.

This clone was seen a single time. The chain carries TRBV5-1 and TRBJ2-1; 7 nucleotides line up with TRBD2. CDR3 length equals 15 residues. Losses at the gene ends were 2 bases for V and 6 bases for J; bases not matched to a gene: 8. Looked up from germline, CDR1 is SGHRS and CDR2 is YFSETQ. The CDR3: CASSFRRESVNEQFF. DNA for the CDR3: TGCGCCAGCAGCTTTCGGCGGGAGAGTGTCAATGAGCAGTTCTTC.

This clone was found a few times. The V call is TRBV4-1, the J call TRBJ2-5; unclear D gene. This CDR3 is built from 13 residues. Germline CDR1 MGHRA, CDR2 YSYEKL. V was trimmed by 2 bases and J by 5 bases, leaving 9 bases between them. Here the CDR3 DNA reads TGCGCCAGCAGCCAATTGAGCTGGGAGACCCAGTACTTC. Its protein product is CASSQLSWETQYF.

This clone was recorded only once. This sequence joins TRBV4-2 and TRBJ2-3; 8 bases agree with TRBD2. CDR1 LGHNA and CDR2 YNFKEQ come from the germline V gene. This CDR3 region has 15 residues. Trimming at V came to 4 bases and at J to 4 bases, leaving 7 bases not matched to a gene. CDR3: CASSLSGTSADTQYF. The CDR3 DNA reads TGTGCCAGCAGCCTTTCCGGGACTAGTGCAGATACGCAGTATTTT.

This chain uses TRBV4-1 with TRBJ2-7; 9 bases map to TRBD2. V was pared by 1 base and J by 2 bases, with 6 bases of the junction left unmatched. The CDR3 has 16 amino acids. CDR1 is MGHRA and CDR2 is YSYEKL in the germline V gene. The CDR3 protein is CASSQGLAGRTYEQYF. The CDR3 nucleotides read TGCGCCAGCAGCCAAGGGCTAGCGGGGCGTACCTACGAGCAGTACTTC.

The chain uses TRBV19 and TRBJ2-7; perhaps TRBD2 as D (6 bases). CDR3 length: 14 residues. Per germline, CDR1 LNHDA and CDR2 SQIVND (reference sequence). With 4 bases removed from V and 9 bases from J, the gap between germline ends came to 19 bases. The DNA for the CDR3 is TGTGCCAGTAGTACCCCGGAGGGGTCTCGAGGGCAGTACTTC. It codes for CASSTPEGSRGQYF.

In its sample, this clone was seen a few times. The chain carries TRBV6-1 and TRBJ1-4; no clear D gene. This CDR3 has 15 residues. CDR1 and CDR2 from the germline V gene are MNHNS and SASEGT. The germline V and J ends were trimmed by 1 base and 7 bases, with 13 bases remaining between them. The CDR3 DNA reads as TGTGCCAGCAGTGAAGGACGGAGTTCACGTGAAAAACTGTTTTTT. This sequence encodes CASSEGRSSREKLFF.

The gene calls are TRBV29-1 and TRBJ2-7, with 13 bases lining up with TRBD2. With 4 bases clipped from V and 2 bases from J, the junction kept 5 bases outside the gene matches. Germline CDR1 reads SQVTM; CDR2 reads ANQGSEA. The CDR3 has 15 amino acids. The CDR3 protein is CSVGTSGSLTYEQYF. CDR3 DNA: TGCAGCGTTGGGACTAGCGGGAGCCTGACCTACGAGCAGTACTTC.

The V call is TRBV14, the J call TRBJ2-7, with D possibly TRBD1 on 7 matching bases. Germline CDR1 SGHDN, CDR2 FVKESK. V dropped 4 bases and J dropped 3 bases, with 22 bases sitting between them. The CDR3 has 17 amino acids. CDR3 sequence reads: CASSPTGDWTGDYEQYF. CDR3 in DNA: TGTGCCAGCAGCCCGACGGGAGATTGGACAGGAGACTACGAGCAGTACTTC. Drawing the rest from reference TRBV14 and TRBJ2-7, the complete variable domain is EAGVTQFPSHSVIEKGQTVTLRCDPISGHDNLYWYRRVMGKEIKFLLHFVKESKQDESGMPNNRFLAERTGGTYSTLKVQPAELEDSGVYFCASSPTGDWTGDYEQYFGPGTRLTVT.

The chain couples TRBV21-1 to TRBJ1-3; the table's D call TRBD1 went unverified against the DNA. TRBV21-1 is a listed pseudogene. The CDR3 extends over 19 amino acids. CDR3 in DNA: TGTGCCAGCAGCTTTTCGGACAGGGTTCTATTAAGTACTGGAAACACCATATATTTT. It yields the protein CASSFSDRVLLSTGNTIYF.